Listed below are T cell receptor beta chains from one sample, sequenced in a study of blood T cell repertoires in COVID-19. The protocol was immunoSEQ multiplex PCR, while the TCRdb copy is restricted to in-frame clones and leaves out a portion. The data hold 250,000 to 300,000 clones, with approximately 85% observed a single time. The sample comprised peripheral blood. Every receptor here comes from a woman in her 70s with acute or convalescent COVID-19. Each CDR3 is given with its conserved first and last residue. The order of the fields is J gene, V gene, CDR3 protein.

>TRBJ2-1|TRBV12-3/TRBV12-4
CASSPYPNEQFF
>TRBJ1-1|TRBV6-6
CASSYPEVGTEAFF
>TRBJ1-1|TRBV5-1
CASTGGTEAFF
>TRBJ2-5|TRBV5-1
CASSSEGGIRLETQYF
>TRBJ2-6|TRBV5-1
CASSLGNKGGGSSGANVLTF
>TRBJ2-1|TRBV5-4
CASSSWGRDRYNEQFF
>TRBJ1-1|TRBV18
CASSPARGQGPVNTEAFF
>TRBJ2-1|TRBV18
CASSPPGNTYNEQFF
>TRBJ2-3|TRBV6-5
CASSPPLSDTQYF
>TRBJ2-5|TRBV7-9
CASSLALDSQETQYF
>TRBJ1-3|TRBV10-3
CAISDNREERNTIYF
>TRBJ2-1|TRBV7-6
CASSFIGGEYDEQFF
>TRBJ1-4|TRBV19
CASSMFIGRVTNEKLFF
>TRBJ2-1|TRBV20-1
CSANPGLGAFF
>TRBJ2-4|TRBV7-9
CASSFPGVGTNIQYF
>TRBJ2-1|TRBV5-1
CASSSGQVNFLEQFF
>TRBJ2-7|TRBV5-1
CASSLAPGPYEQYF
>TRBJ1-3|TRBV5-5
CASSWVRLGGGNTIYF
>TRBJ1-5|TRBV10-3
CAISSGQGANQPQHF
>TRBJ1-1|TRBV12-3/TRBV12-4
CASSLRVTEAFF
>TRBJ2-3|TRBV3-1/TRBV3-2
CASSLWGAGEKDTQYF
>TRBJ1-1|TRBV11-2
CASSRTGSGAFF
>TRBJ2-3|TRBV7-2
CASSLIAASTDTQYF
>TRBJ2-7|TRBV6-2/TRBV6-3
CASSPEGGASYEQYF
>TRBJ1-1|TRBV2
CASSEAQGFTEAFF
>TRBJ2-3|TRBV5-6
CASSAGTSGGAAVAQYF